This is a list of T cell receptor beta chains from one sample in a study of T cells in Graves' hyperthyroidism and ophthalmopathy. TCRdb independently ran MiXCR on the multiplex PCR reads; one entry per CDR3 protein. The repertoire consists of hundreds of thousands of distinct CDR3 sequences, with around 15% occurring once and the leading ten covering more than 8.5%. What was sequenced was blood. These receptors originate from a young woman with Graves' hyperthyroidism. The CDR3 runs from the conserved cysteine through the conserved F or W. Fields, in order: D gene, V gene, clone size, J gene, CDR3 DNA, CDR3 protein. A D gene is named only where the DNA matches it firmly. Not every row has a clone size; where given, it reads once, few, many or a size class.

D gene: -
V gene: TRBV6-2/TRBV6-3
clone size: few
J gene: TRBJ2-5
CDR3 DNA: TGTGCCAGCAGCATTGGGGGAGGACCACGCAAAGAGACCCAGTACTTC
CDR3 protein: CASSIGGGPRKETQYF

D gene: TRBD1
V gene: TRBV7-9
clone size: -
J gene: TRBJ2-6
CDR3 DNA: TGTGCCAGCCCAGGAGGAGTGGGACAGCCTGGGGCCAACGTCCTGACTTTC
CDR3 protein: CASPGGVGQPGANVLTF

D gene: TRBD2
V gene: TRBV7-9
clone size: few
J gene: TRBJ2-5
CDR3 DNA: TGTGCCAGCAGCCCGGGACTAGCGTGGACCCAAGAGACCCAGTACTTC
CDR3 protein: CASSPGLAWTQETQYF

D gene: TRBD2
V gene: TRBV2
clone size: many
J gene: TRBJ2-1
CDR3 DNA: TGTGCCGGCCGACTAGCGGGAATTTACAATGAGCAGTTCTTC
CDR3 protein: CAGRLAGIYNEQFF

D gene: -
V gene: TRBV7-2
clone size: many
J gene: TRBJ2-3
CDR3 DNA: TGTGCCAGCAGCTCGGCTTCGGGAGATACGCAGTATTTT
CDR3 protein: CASSSASGDTQYF

D gene: TRBD1
V gene: TRBV6-9
clone size: -
J gene: TRBJ1-1
CDR3 DNA: TGTGCCAGCAGTTACCCCGGACAGGCGAACACTGAAGCTTTCTTT
CDR3 protein: CASSYPGQANTEAFF

D gene: -
V gene: TRBV19
clone size: -
J gene: TRBJ1-2
CDR3 DNA: TGTGCCACAGGGAGTTTTGGGCCAAACTATGGCTACACCTTC
CDR3 protein: CATGSFGPNYGYTF

D gene: TRBD2
V gene: TRBV9
clone size: many
J gene: TRBJ2-7
CDR3 DNA: TGTGCCAGCAGCGTAAGTGCGGCTAGCGGCTACGAGCAGTACTTC
CDR3 protein: CASSVSAASGYEQYF

D gene: TRBD2
V gene: TRBV7-3
clone size: -
J gene: TRBJ2-1
CDR3 DNA: TGTGCCAGCAGCTTATTTGGCGGAGCGGGAGAGCAGTTCTTC
CDR3 protein: CASSLFGGAGEQFF

D gene: -
V gene: TRBV20-1
clone size: many
J gene: TRBJ2-7
CDR3 DNA: TGCAGTGCTAGAGGGGGAGAGGGGCCTATTTTTGAGCAGTACTTC
CDR3 protein: CSARGGEGPIFEQYF

D gene: TRBD2
V gene: TRBV7-9
clone size: many
J gene: TRBJ2-5
CDR3 DNA: TGTGCCAGCAGCTTGGGACTAGCGGAGCAGACCCAGTACTTC
CDR3 protein: CASSLGLAEQTQYF

D gene: -
V gene: TRBV28
clone size: many
J gene: TRBJ2-1
CDR3 DNA: TGTGCCAGCAGTTTAACATCTCGCCGTAGTGAGCAGTTCTTC
CDR3 protein: CASSLTSRRSEQFF

D gene: TRBD1
V gene: TRBV28
clone size: many
J gene: TRBJ1-1
CDR3 DNA: TGTGCCAGCAGTGCCGGGACAGGGGGCTTGGGCACTGAAGCTTTCTTT
CDR3 protein: CASSAGTGGLGTEAFF

D gene: -
V gene: TRBV19
clone size: many
J gene: TRBJ1-1
CDR3 DNA: TGTGCCAGTATTCGGGCAGGGCTCATGAACACTGAAGCTTTCTTT
CDR3 protein: CASIRAGLMNTEAFF

D gene: TRBD2
V gene: TRBV11-1
clone size: many
J gene: TRBJ2-1
CDR3 DNA: TGTGCCAGCAGCTTTACTAGCGGGAGGGCCAATGAGCAGTTCTTC
CDR3 protein: CASSFTSGRANEQFF

D gene: TRBD2
V gene: TRBV2
clone size: many
J gene: TRBJ2-3
CDR3 DNA: TGTGCCAGCAGTCCTCTTACCGGGACTAGCGGGAGGGATACGCAGTATTTT
CDR3 protein: CASSPLTGTSGRDTQYF

D gene: TRBD1
V gene: TRBV5-1
clone size: -
J gene: TRBJ1-1
CDR3 DNA: TGCGCCAGCAGCTATGGGACAGGGGGAAAACTGAGTGAAGCTTTCTTT
CDR3 protein: CASSYGTGGKLSEAFF

D gene: -
V gene: TRBV6-1
clone size: few
J gene: TRBJ2-3
CDR3 DNA: TGTGCCAGCAGCAGAGGGGACCTTTCGACTAATACGCAGTATTTT
CDR3 protein: CASSRGDLSTNTQYF

D gene: -
V gene: TRBV7-2
clone size: many
J gene: TRBJ2-7
CDR3 DNA: TGTGCCAGCAGCTTAGCCGGCCCCCTCTACGAGCAGTACTTC
CDR3 protein: CASSLAGPLYEQYF

D gene: -
V gene: TRBV28
clone size: few
J gene: TRBJ2-1
CDR3 DNA: TGTGCCAGCAGTTTAATTGTTCATGAGCAGTTCTTC
CDR3 protein: CASSLIVHEQFF

D gene: -
V gene: TRBV12-3/TRBV12-4
clone size: many
J gene: TRBJ1-3
CDR3 DNA: TGTGCCAGCAGTCGGGCAGGTGGAAACACCATATATTTT
CDR3 protein: CASSRAGGNTIYF

D gene: -
V gene: TRBV18
clone size: many
J gene: TRBJ2-5
CDR3 DNA: TGTGCCAGCTCACCGGGACCACAAGAGACCCAGTACTTC
CDR3 protein: CASSPGPQETQYF

D gene: -
V gene: TRBV7-9
clone size: many
J gene: TRBJ1-1
CDR3 DNA: TGTGCCAGCAGCTTAACCGGGGGGGGAACCCTAAAGACTGAAGCTTTCTTT
CDR3 protein: CASSLTGGGTLKTEAFF

D gene: -
V gene: TRBV13
clone size: few
J gene: TRBJ2-1
CDR3 DNA: TGTGCCAGCAGCTTATTGTTGAGCTCCTACAATGAGCAGTTCTTC
CDR3 protein: CASSLLLSSYNEQFF

D gene: -
V gene: TRBV7-9
clone size: -
J gene: TRBJ2-7
CDR3 DNA: TGTGCCAGCAGCTTAGTTAACCACCCCGAGCAGTACTTC
CDR3 protein: CASSLVNHPEQYF

D gene: -
V gene: TRBV12-3/TRBV12-4
clone size: few
J gene: TRBJ2-5
CDR3 DNA: TGTGCCAGCAGTGATAGACGGGGGAAAGAGACCCAGTACTTC
CDR3 protein: CASSDRRGKETQYF

D gene: -
V gene: TRBV5-1
clone size: many
J gene: TRBJ1-2
CDR3 DNA: TGCGCCAGCAGCTTGCAACAGAACTATGGCTACACCTTC
CDR3 protein: CASSLQQNYGYTF

D gene: TRBD2
V gene: TRBV6-1
clone size: -
J gene: TRBJ2-1
CDR3 DNA: TGTGCCACCCAAACTAGCGGGCCGCACAATGAGCAGTTCTTC
CDR3 protein: CATQTSGPHNEQFF

D gene: TRBD2
V gene: TRBV20-1
clone size: -
J gene: TRBJ2-1
CDR3 DNA: TGCAGTGCTTGGGCGGGAGGGGGGAATGAGCAGTTCTTC
CDR3 protein: CSAWAGGGNEQFF

D gene: -
V gene: TRBV19
clone size: few
J gene: TRBJ1-1
CDR3 DNA: TGTGCCAGTAGTATGTTCCTATCCCGCGGTACTGAAGCTTTCTTT
CDR3 protein: CASSMFLSRGTEAFF

D gene: TRBD1
V gene: TRBV6-1
clone size: many
J gene: TRBJ2-1
CDR3 DNA: TGTGCCAGCAGTGACCCGGGACAGGGGTCTGTTGAGCAGTTCTTC
CDR3 protein: CASSDPGQGSVEQFF

D gene: -
V gene: TRBV14
clone size: -
J gene: TRBJ2-3
CDR3 DNA: TGTGCCAGCAGCCAACCGCTGAAGGACCTCAGCACAGATACGCAGTATTTT
CDR3 protein: CASSQPLKDLSTDTQYF

D gene: -
V gene: TRBV6-6
clone size: -
J gene: TRBJ2-4
CDR3 DNA: TGTGCCAGCAGTTACCGGGGTGCCAAAAACATTCAGTACTTC
CDR3 protein: CASSYRGAKNIQYF

D gene: -
V gene: TRBV6-1
clone size: many
J gene: TRBJ1-1
CDR3 DNA: TGTGCCAGCCGCGTCAGGGAGGGGAGGAACACTGAAGCTTTCTTT
CDR3 protein: CASRVREGRNTEAFF

D gene: -
V gene: TRBV20-1
clone size: many
J gene: TRBJ1-1
CDR3 DNA: TGCAGTGCCGAAAAGTACGGGGGAAGGGTGAACACTGAAGCTTTCTTT
CDR3 protein: CSAEKYGGRVNTEAFF

D gene: TRBD1
V gene: TRBV20-1
clone size: -
J gene: TRBJ2-7
CDR3 DNA: TGCAGTGCTCGGGACAGCTATTACGAGCAGTACTTC
CDR3 protein: CSARDSYYEQYF

D gene: TRBD2
V gene: TRBV11-2
clone size: -
J gene: TRBJ2-7
CDR3 DNA: TGTGCCAGCAGCTTAGGTTTGGGCGGGAGCTACGAGCAGTACTTC
CDR3 protein: CASSLGLGGSYEQYF

D gene: -
V gene: TRBV30
clone size: many
J gene: TRBJ2-7
CDR3 DNA: TGTGCCTGGAGTGTAGGTGAGCCCTACGAGCAGTACTTC
CDR3 protein: CAWSVGEPYEQYF

D gene: -
V gene: TRBV9
clone size: few
J gene: TRBJ2-2
CDR3 DNA: TGTGCCAGCAGCGGATCAGGGGCGATGAACACCGGGGAGCTGTTTTTT
CDR3 protein: CASSGSGAMNTGELFF

D gene: TRBD1
V gene: TRBV4-3
clone size: few
J gene: TRBJ1-4
CDR3 DNA: TGCGCCAGCAGCCAAGATCCGACAGGGCCAACTAATGAAAAACTGTTTTTT
CDR3 protein: CASSQDPTGPTNEKLFF

D gene: TRBD1
V gene: TRBV20-1
clone size: many
J gene: TRBJ1-2
CDR3 DNA: TGCAGTGCTAGGGCCCCATCGACAGGGGCCTATGGCTACACCTTC
CDR3 protein: CSARAPSTGAYGYTF

D gene: -
V gene: TRBV19
clone size: few
J gene: TRBJ2-1
CDR3 DNA: TGTGCCAGTAGTATTACAGGATACAATGAGCAGTTCTTC
CDR3 protein: CASSITGYNEQFF

D gene: TRBD2
V gene: TRBV27
clone size: -
J gene: TRBJ2-2
CDR3 DNA: TGTGCCAGCAGTTTATCGATAGGGACTAGCGGGTCCGGGGAGCTGTTTTTT
CDR3 protein: CASSLSIGTSGSGELFF

D gene: -
V gene: TRBV3-1
clone size: -
J gene: TRBJ1-1
CDR3 DNA: TGTGCCAGCAGCCAATTTCTGGACGTCACTGAAGCTTTCTTT
CDR3 protein: CASSQFLDVTEAFF

D gene: -
V gene: TRBV2
clone size: many
J gene: TRBJ2-5
CDR3 DNA: TGTGCCAGCAGTGGAGAGACCCAGTACTTC
CDR3 protein: CASSGETQYF

D gene: TRBD2
V gene: TRBV25-1
clone size: -
J gene: TRBJ2-1
CDR3 DNA: TGTGCCAGCAGTGTACGGACTAGCAGCAATGAGCAGTTCTTC
CDR3 protein: CASSVRTSSNEQFF

D gene: -
V gene: TRBV18
clone size: few
J gene: TRBJ1-2
CDR3 DNA: TGTGCCAGCTCAGACATGGGCTATGGCTACACCTTC
CDR3 protein: CASSDMGYGYTF

D gene: -
V gene: TRBV5-1
clone size: many
J gene: TRBJ2-7
CDR3 DNA: TGCGCCAGCAGCTTCCAGGGATACGAGCAGTACTTC
CDR3 protein: CASSFQGYEQYF

D gene: -
V gene: TRBV20-1
clone size: once
J gene: TRBJ2-6
CDR3 DNA: TGCAGTGCTTTCCCAGCGGAGGGGAGGGGGGCCAACGTCCTGACTTTC
CDR3 protein: CSAFPAEGRGANVLTF

D gene: -
V gene: TRBV9
clone size: many
J gene: TRBJ2-7
CDR3 DNA: TGTGCCAGCAGCGTAGGCCTGACACCCTCCTACGAGCAGTACTTC
CDR3 protein: CASSVGLTPSYEQYF

D gene: -
V gene: TRBV2
clone size: -
J gene: TRBJ2-7
CDR3 DNA: TGTGCCAGCAGTGAAGCGCGAGGGACTCCATCGGGTGAGCAGTACTTC
CDR3 protein: CASSEARGTPSGEQYF

D gene: -
V gene: TRBV27
clone size: few
J gene: TRBJ2-1
CDR3 DNA: TGTGCCAGCAGTTTTCTTGGGACAACCTACAATGAGCAGTTCTTC
CDR3 protein: CASSFLGTTYNEQFF

D gene: -
V gene: TRBV13
clone size: many
J gene: TRBJ1-6
CDR3 DNA: TGTGCCAGCAGCTTAGGGGACAGAAATAATTCACCCCTCCACTTT
CDR3 protein: CASSLGDRNNSPLHF

D gene: TRBD2
V gene: TRBV28
clone size: many
J gene: TRBJ2-7
CDR3 DNA: TGTGCCAGCAGTCCAAGTGGGCTAGCGGGAGAAAGCGAGCAGTACTTC
CDR3 protein: CASSPSGLAGESEQYF

D gene: -
V gene: TRBV12-3/TRBV12-4
clone size: many
J gene: TRBJ2-7
CDR3 DNA: TGTGCCAGCAGTTTCGTGATGGGGATCCCCTACGAGCAGTACTTC
CDR3 protein: CASSFVMGIPYEQYF